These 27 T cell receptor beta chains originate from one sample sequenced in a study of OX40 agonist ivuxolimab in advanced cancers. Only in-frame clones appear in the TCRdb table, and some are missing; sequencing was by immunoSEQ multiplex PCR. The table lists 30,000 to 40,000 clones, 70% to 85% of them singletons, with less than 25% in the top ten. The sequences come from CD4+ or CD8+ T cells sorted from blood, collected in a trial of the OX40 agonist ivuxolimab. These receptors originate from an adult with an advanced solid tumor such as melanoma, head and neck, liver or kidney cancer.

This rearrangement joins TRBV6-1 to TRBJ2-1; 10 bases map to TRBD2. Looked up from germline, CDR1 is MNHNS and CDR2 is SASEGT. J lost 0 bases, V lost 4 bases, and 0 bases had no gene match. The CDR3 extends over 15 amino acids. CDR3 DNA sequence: TGTGCCAGCAGTGGGACTAGCGGCTCCTACAATGAGCAGTTCTTC. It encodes CASSGTSGSYNEQFF.

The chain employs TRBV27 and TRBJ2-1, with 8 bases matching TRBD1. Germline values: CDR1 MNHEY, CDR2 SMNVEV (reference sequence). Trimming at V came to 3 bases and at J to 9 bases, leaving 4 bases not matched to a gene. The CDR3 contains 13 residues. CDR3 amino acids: CASSFRQGTEQFF. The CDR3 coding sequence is TGTGCCAGCAGTTTTAGACAGGGGACTGAGCAGTTCTTC.

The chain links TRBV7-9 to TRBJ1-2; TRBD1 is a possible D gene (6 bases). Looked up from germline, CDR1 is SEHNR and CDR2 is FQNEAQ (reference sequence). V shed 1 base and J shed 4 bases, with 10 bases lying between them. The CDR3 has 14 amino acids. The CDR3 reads CASSLGGGVYGYTF. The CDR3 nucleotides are TGTGCCAGCAGCTTAGGTGGGGGCGTCTATGGCTACACCTTC.

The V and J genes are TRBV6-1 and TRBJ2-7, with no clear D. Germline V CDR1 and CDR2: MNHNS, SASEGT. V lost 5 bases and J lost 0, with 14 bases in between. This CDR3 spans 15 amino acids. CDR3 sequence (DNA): TGTGCCAGCAGTCCGGTCGGCGGAAGCTCCTACGAGCAGTACTTC. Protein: CASSPVGGSSYEQYF.

This chain's CDR3 is CASSSRQESSYEQYF. CDR3 nucleotides: TGTGCCAGCAGCTCAAGACAAGAGAGCTCCTACGAGCAGTACTTC. This chain uses TRBV13 with TRBJ2-5; no clear D gene. The better agreement between TRBJ2-7 and the DNA end casts doubt on the J call. Germline V CDR1 and CDR2: PRHDT, FYEKMQ (reference sequence). The CDR3 covers 15 residues.

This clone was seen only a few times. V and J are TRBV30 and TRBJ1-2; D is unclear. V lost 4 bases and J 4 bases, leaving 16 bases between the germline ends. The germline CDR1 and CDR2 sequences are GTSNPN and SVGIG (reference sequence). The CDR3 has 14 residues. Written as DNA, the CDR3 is TGTGCCTGGAACTTACCGGGGTATCCCTATGGCTACACCTTC. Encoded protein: CAWNLPGYPYGYTF.

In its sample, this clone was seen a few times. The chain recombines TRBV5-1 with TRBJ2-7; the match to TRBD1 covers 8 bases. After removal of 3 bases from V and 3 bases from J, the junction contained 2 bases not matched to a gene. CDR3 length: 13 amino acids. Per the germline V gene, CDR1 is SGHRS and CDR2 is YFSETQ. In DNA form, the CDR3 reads TGCGCCAGCAGCTGGGACAGGAACTACGAGCAGTACTTC. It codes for CASSWDRNYEQYF.

For the CDR3, the DNA is TGCGCCAGCAGCCAAGATGCGCAGGCCCCCACCGGGGAGCTGTTTTTT. The encoded protein is CASSQDAQAPTGELFF. The chain carries TRBV4-3 and TRBJ2-2; D is ambiguous. V lost 0 bases and J 4 bases, leaving 12 bases between the germline ends. The CDR3 spans 16 residues. Germline V gene lookup returns CDR1 LGHNA and CDR2 YSLEER.

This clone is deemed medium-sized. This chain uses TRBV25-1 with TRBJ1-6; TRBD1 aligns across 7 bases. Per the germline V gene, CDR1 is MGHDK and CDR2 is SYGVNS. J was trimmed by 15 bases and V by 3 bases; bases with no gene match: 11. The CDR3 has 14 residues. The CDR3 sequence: CASSDTKTGKGLHF. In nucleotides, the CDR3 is TGTGCCAGCAGTGACACAAAGACAGGGAAGGGCCTCCACTTT.

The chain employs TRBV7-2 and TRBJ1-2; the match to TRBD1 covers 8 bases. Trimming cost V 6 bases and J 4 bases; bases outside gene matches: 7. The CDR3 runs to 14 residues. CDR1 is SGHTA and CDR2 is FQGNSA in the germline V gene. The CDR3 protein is CASRTTGTGYGYTF. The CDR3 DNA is TGTGCCAGCAGGACTACCGGGACAGGCTATGGCTACACCTTC. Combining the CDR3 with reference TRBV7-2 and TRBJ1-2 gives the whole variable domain GAGVSQSPSNKVTEKGKDVELRCDPISGHTALYWYRQSLGQGLEFLIYFQGNSAPDKSGLPSDRFSAERTGGSVSTLTIQRTQQEDSAVYLCASRTTGTGYGYTFGSGTRLTVV.

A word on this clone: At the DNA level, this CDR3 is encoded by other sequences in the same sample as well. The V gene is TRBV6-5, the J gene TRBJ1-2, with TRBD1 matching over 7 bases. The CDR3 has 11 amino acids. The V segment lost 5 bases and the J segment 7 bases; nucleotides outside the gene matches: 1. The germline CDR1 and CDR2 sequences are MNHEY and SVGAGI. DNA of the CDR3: TGTGCCAGCAGTGACAGGGCTGGCTACACCTTC. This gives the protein CASSDRAGYTF.

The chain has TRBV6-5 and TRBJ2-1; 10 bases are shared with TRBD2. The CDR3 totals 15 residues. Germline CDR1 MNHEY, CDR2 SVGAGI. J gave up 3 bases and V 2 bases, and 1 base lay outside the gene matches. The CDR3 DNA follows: TGTGCCAGCAGTTACCCTAGCGGGAGCTACAATGAGCAGTTCTTC. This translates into CASSYPSGSYNEQFF.

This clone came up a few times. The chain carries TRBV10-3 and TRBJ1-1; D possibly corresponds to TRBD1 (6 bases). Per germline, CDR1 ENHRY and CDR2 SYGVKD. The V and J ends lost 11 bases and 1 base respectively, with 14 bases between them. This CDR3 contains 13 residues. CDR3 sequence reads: CAARQVKNTEAFF. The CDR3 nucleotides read TGTGCCGCCCGACAGGTGAAGAACACTGAAGCTTTCTTT.

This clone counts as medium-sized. The CDR3 bases are TGTGCCAGCAGTGACGGGACAGGGGGCAATGAGCAGTTCTTC. Protein sequence: CASSDGTGGNEQFF. This chain joins TRBV6-4 and TRBJ2-1, with 11 bases matching TRBD1. Germline V gene sequence: CDR1 MRHNA, CDR2 SNTAGT. This CDR3 spans 14 amino acids. The V segment lost 2 bases and the J segment 6 bases; nucleotides outside the gene matches: 0.

CDR3 sequence (DNA): TGTGCCTCCTCGGTCCTGGGCCGTTCCTACGAGCAGTACTTC. Translation: CASSVLGRSYEQYF. This chain links TRBV30 with TRBJ2-7; no clear D gene. V gave up 7 bases and J gave up 1 base, with 17 bases separating them. The CDR3 extends over 14 amino acids. CDR1 is GTSNPN, CDR2 SVGIG, per germline (reference sequence). The variable domain in full, with the rest retrieved from reference TRBV30 and TRBJ2-7, is SQTIHQWPATLVQPVGSPLSLECTVEGTSNPNLYWYRQAAGRGLQLLFYSVGIGQISSEVPQNLSASRPQDRQFILSSKKLLLSDSGFYLCASSVLGRSYEQYFGPGTRLTVT.

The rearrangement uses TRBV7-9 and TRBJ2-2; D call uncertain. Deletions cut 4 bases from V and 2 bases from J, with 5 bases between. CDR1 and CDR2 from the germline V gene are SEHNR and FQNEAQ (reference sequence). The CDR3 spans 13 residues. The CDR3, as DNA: TGTGCCAGCAGCTCGCCTAACACCGGGGAGCTGTTTTTT. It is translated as CASSSPNTGELFF.

The CDR3 loop is CASSSGPGQETQYF. The CDR3 coding sequence is TGTGCCAGCAGCTCCGGGCCGGGGCAAGAGACCCAGTACTTC. The J gene is TRBJ2-5, the V gene TRBV5-4, with a possible D match to TRBD2 (5 bases). Trimming took off 3 bases at V and 2 bases at J, with 11 bases between the two ends. Per germline, CDR1 SGHNT and CDR2 YYREEE (reference sequence). The CDR3 is 14 amino acids.

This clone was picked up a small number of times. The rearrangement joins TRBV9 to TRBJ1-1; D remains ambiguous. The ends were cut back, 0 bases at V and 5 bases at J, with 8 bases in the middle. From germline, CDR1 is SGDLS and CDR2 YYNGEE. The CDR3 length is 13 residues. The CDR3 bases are TGTGCCAGCAGCGTAGGGGAACGGACTGAAGCTTTCTTT. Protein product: CASSVGERTEAFF.

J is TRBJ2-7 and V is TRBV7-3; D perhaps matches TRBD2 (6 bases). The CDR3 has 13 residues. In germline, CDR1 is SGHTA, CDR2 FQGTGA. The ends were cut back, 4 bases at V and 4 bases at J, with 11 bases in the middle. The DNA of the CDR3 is TGTGCCAGCAGCTCGAAGGAGGGGTACGAGCAGTACTTC. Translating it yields CASSSKEGYEQYF. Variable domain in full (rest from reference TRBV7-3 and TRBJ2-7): GAGVSQTPSNKVTEKGKYVELRCDPISGHTALYWYRQSLGQGPEFLIYFQGTGAADDSGLPNDRFFAVRPEGSVSTLKIQRTERGDSAVYLCASSSKEGYEQYFGPGTRLTVT.

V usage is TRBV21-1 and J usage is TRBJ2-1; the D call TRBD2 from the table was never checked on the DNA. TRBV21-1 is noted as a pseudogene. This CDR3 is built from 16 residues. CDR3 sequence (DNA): TGTGCCAGCAGCAAGATTAGAGCGGGGGCCTACAATGAGCAGTTCTTC. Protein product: CASSKIRAGAYNEQFF.

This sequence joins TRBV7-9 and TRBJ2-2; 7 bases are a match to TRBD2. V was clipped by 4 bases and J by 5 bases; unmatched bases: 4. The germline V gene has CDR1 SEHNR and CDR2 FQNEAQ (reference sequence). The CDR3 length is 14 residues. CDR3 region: CASSSRTSTGELFF. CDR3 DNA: TGTGCCAGCAGCTCCCGGACTAGTACCGGGGAGCTGTTTTTT.

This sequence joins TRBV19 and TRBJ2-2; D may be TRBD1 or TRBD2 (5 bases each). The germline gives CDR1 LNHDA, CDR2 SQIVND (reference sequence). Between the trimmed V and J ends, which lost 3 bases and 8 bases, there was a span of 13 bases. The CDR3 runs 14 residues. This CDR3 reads CASSIEGPRGELFF. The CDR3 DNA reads TGTGCCAGTAGTATCGAGGGACCCCGGGGGGAGCTGTTTTTT.

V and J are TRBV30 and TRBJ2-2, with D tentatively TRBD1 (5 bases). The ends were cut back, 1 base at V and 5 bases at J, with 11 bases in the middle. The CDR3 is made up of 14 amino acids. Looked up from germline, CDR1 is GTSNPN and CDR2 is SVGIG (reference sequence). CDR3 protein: CAWSEGLGTGELFF. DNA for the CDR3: TGTGCCTGGAGTGAGGGGTTAGGAACCGGGGAGCTGTTTTTT.

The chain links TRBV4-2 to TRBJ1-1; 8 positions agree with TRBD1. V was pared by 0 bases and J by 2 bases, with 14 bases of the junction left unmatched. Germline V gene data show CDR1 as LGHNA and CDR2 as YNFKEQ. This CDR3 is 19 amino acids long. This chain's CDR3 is CASSQDRLESTGGNTEAFF. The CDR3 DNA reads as TGTGCCAGCAGCCAAGATCGACTGGAGAGTACAGGGGGAAACACTGAAGCTTTCTTT.

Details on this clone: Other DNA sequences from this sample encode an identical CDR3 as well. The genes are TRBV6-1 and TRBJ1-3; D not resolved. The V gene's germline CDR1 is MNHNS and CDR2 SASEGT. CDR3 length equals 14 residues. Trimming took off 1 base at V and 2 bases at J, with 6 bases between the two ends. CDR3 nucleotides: TGTGCCAGCAGTGAAGGCGGGGCTGGAAACACCATATATTTT. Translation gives CASSEGGAGNTIYF.

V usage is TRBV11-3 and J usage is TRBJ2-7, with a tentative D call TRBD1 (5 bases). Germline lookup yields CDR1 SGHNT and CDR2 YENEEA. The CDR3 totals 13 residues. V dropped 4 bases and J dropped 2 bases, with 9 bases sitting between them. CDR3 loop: CASSYSGTYEQYF. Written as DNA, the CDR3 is TGTGCCAGCAGCTATTCAGGGACCTACGAGCAGTACTTC.

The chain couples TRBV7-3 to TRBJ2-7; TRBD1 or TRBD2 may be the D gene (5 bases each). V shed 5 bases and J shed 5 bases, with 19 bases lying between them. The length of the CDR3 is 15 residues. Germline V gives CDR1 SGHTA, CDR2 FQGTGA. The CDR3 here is CASSPATGQFHEQYF. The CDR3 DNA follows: TGTGCCAGCAGCCCTGCGACGGGGCAGTTCCACGAGCAGTACTTC. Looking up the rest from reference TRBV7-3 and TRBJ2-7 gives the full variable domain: GAGVSQTPSNKVTEKGKYVELRCDPISGHTALYWYRQSLGQGPEFLIYFQGTGAADDSGLPNDRFFAVRPEGSVSTLKIQRTERGDSAVYLCASSPATGQFHEQYFGPGTRLTVT.